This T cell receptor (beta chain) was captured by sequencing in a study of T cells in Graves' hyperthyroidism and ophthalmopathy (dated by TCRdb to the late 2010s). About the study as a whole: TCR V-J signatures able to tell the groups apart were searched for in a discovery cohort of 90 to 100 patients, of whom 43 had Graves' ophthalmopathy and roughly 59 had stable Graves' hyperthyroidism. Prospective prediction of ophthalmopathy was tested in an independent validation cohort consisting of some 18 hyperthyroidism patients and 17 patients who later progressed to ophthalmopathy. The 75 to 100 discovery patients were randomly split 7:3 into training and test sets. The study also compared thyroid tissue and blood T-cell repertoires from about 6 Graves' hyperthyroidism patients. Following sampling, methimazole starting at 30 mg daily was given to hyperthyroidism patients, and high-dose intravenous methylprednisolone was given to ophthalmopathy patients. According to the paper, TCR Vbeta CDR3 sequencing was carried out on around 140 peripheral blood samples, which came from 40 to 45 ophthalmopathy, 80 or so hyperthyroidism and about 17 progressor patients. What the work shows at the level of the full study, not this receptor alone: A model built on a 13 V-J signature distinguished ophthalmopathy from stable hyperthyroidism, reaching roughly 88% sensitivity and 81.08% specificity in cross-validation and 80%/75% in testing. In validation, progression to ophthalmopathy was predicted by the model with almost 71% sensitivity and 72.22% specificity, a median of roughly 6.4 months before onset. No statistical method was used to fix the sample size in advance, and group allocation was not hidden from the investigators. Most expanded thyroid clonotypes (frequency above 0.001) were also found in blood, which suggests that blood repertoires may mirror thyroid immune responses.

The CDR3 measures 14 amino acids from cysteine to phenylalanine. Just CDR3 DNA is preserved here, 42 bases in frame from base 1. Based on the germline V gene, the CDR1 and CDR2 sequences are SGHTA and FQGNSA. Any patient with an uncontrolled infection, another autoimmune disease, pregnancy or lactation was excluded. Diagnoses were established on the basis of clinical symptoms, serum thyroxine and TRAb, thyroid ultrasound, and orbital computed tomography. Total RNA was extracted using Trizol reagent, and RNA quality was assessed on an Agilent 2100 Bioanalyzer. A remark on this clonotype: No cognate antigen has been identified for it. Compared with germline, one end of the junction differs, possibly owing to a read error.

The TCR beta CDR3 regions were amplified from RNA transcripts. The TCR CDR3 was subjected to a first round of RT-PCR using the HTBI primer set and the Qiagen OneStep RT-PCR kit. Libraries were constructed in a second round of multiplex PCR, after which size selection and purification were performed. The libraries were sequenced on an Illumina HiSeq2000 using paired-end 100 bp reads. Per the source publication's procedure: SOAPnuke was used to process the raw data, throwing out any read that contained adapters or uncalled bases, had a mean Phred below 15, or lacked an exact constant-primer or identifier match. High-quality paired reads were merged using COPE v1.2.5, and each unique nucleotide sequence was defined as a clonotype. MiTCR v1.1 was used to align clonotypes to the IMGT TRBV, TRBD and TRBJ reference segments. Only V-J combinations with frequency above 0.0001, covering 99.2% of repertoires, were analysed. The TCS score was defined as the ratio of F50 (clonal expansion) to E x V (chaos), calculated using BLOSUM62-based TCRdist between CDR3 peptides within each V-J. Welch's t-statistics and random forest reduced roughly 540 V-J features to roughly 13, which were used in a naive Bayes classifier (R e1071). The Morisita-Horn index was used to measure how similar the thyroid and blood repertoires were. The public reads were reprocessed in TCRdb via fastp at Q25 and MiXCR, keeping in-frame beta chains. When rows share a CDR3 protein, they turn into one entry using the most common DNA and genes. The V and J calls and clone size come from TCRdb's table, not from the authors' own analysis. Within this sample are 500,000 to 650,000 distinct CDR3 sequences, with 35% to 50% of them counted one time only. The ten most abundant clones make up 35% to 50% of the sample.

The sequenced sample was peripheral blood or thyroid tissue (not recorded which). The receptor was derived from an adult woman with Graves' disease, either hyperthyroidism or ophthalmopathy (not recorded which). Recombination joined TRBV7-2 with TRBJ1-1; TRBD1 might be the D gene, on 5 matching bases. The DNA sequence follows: TGCGCCAGCAGCCACATAAAAGGGGACACTGAAGCTTTCTTT. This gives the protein CASSHIKGDTEAFF. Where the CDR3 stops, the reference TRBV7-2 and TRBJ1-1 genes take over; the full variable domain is GAGVSQSPSNKVTEKGKDVELRCDPISGHTALYWYRQSLGQGLEFLIYFQGNSAPDKSGLPSDRFSAERTGGSVSTLTIQRTQQEDSAVYLCASSHIKGDTEAFFGQGTRLTVV.